This entry concerns a single T cell receptor (beta chain). The entry originates in a study of blood T cell repertoires in COVID-19. Background on the study: COVID-19 samples, acute and convalescent, were from the United States, Italy and Spain. PBMCs, B-cell-depleted T cells, or T cells were the source of the cDNA or gDNA that made up the material.

V lost 4 bases, J lost 3 bases, and 9 bases stayed unmatched. CDR1 is SGDLS and CDR2 is YYNGEE in the germline V gene. The CDR3 has 15 amino acids. Original processing notes: Reference gene primer amplification yielded estimated nucleated cell counts. Generated by immunoSEQ multiplex PCR, the TCRdb table keeps only in-frame clones and is missing some. The D gene and trimming were derived from the DNA, and the V and J assignments and clone size from that table. The repertoire holds approximately 220,000 clones, approximately 90% seen once, with 4.4% in the top ten. Sample: peripheral blood. This sequence was found in a man aged 50 to 60 with acute or convalescent COVID-19. The chain couples TRBV9 to TRBJ1-1; 7 nucleotides agree with TRBD1. The CDR3 here is CASSPHRGPDTEAFF. CDR3 nucleotides: TGTGCCAGCAGCCCACACAGGGGCCCTGACACTGAAGCTTTCTTT. Drawing the rest from reference TRBV9 and TRBJ1-1, the complete variable domain is DSGVTQTPKHLITATGQRVTLRCSPRSGDLSVYWYQQSLDQGLQFLIQYYNGEERAKGNILERFSAQQFPDLHSELNLSSLELGDSALYFCASSPHRGPDTEAFFGQGTRLTVV.